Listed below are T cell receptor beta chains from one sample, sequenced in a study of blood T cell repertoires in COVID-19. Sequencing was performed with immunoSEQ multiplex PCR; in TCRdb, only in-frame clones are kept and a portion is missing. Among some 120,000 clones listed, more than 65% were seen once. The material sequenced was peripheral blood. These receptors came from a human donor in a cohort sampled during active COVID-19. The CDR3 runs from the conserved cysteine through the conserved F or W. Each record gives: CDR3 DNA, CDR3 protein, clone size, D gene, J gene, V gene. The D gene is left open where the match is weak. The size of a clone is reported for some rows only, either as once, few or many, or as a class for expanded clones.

CDR3nt: TGTGCCAGCAGTTACCGACAGGGGGCCGAGGAAAAACTGTTTTTT
CDR3aa: CASSYRQGAEEKLFF
abundance: -
d_gene: TRBD1
j_gene: TRBJ1-4
v_gene: TRBV6-6

CDR3nt: TGTGCCAGCAGCTTAGATCGAGGGGGATCATGGACGCAGTATTTT
CDR3aa: CASSLDRGGSWTQYF
abundance: once
d_gene: -
j_gene: TRBJ2-3
v_gene: TRBV11-2

CDR3nt: TGTGCCAGCAGCTTACGACTAGCGAGCAATGAGCAGTTCTTC
CDR3aa: CASSLRLASNEQFF
abundance: -
d_gene: TRBD2
j_gene: TRBJ2-1
v_gene: TRBV7-2

CDR3nt: TGTGCCAGCAGGGTAGCCTCACTAGCGGGGGGGCCCGATACGCAGTATTTT
CDR3aa: CASRVASLAGGPDTQYF
abundance: -
d_gene: TRBD2
j_gene: TRBJ2-3
v_gene: TRBV28

CDR3nt: TGTGCCAGCCGGGATCTGGGGGGCGAGCAGTACTTC
CDR3aa: CASRDLGGEQYF
abundance: -
d_gene: -
j_gene: TRBJ2-7
v_gene: TRBV7-2

CDR3nt: TGTGCCAGCAGTGAAGGGCAGGGTCGAAACACTGAAGCTTTCTTT
CDR3aa: CASSEGQGRNTEAFF
abundance: -
d_gene: -
j_gene: TRBJ1-1
v_gene: TRBV2

CDR3nt: TGTGCCAGCAGTAACAGGGCTCCCAGCTCCTACAATGAGCAGTTCTTC
CDR3aa: CASSNRAPSSYNEQFF
abundance: once
d_gene: -
j_gene: TRBJ2-1
v_gene: TRBV7-3

CDR3nt: TGTGCCAGCCAGCAAGGAGAGAACACTGAAGCTTTCTTT
CDR3aa: CASQQGENTEAFF
abundance: -
d_gene: -
j_gene: TRBJ1-1
v_gene: TRBV5-5

CDR3nt: TGTGCCTGGAGTCCGGGACTTTCAAGTTTGGATACGCAGTATTTT
CDR3aa: CAWSPGLSSLDTQYF
abundance: -
d_gene: -
j_gene: TRBJ2-3
v_gene: TRBV30

CDR3nt: TGTGCCATCAGTGAGAGCGGACTGACGAACACCGGGGAGCTGTTTTTT
CDR3aa: CAISESGLTNTGELFF
abundance: -
d_gene: -
j_gene: TRBJ2-2
v_gene: TRBV10-3

CDR3nt: TGTGCCAGCAGTTCGCCTCAGGGGGCGAGGATATTGGGCACTGAAGCTTTCTTT
CDR3aa: CASSSPQGARILGTEAFF
abundance: -
d_gene: TRBD1
j_gene: TRBJ1-1
v_gene: TRBV27

CDR3nt: TGTGCCAGAAGCTTGCTTTTGGGACAGGGGAACACTGAAGCTTTCTTT
CDR3aa: CARSLLLGQGNTEAFF
abundance: -
d_gene: TRBD1
j_gene: TRBJ1-1
v_gene: TRBV5-3

CDR3nt: TGCAGCGTTGAGGTCGAGTGGGACACTGGCTACACCTTC
CDR3aa: CSVEVEWDTGYTF
abundance: few
d_gene: -
j_gene: TRBJ1-2
v_gene: TRBV29-1

CDR3nt: TGTGCCAGCAGAGAACAGGGGGCGAGTAATGAAAAACTGTTTTTT
CDR3aa: CASREQGASNEKLFF
abundance: -
d_gene: TRBD1
j_gene: TRBJ1-4
v_gene: TRBV27

CDR3nt: TGTGCCACCAGTGATTTGGGGCAGGTAGGGGATGAGCAGTTCTTC
CDR3aa: CATSDLGQVGDEQFF
abundance: -
d_gene: -
j_gene: TRBJ2-1
v_gene: TRBV24-1

CDR3nt: TGCGCCAGCAGCTTGGCCCTGTGGGAGACTACTGAAGCTTTCTTT
CDR3aa: CASSLALWETTEAFF
abundance: -
d_gene: -
j_gene: TRBJ1-1
v_gene: TRBV5-1

CDR3nt: TGTGCCAGCAGCTTGTTTAGCGGGGTGGCAGATACGCAGTATTTT
CDR3aa: CASSLFSGVADTQYF
abundance: -
d_gene: TRBD2
j_gene: TRBJ2-3
v_gene: TRBV5-5

CDR3nt: TGTGCCAGCAGCGGACAGGGCTACGAGCAGTACTTC
CDR3aa: CASSGQGYEQYF
abundance: -
d_gene: TRBD1
j_gene: TRBJ2-7
v_gene: TRBV9

CDR3nt: TGTGCCAGTAGTATCCTCACTAGCGGGAGCGCTGGCAATGAGCAGTTCTTC
CDR3aa: CASSILTSGSAGNEQFF
abundance: -
d_gene: TRBD2
j_gene: TRBJ2-1
v_gene: TRBV19

CDR3nt: TGCGCCAGCAGCCAAGGCGCAGGGGGCAACGCTGGGGCCAACGTCCTGACTTTC
CDR3aa: CASSQGAGGNAGANVLTF
abundance: -
d_gene: TRBD1
j_gene: TRBJ2-6
v_gene: TRBV4-3

CDR3nt: TGTGCCAGCAGCAGACAAGGGGACACTGAAGCTTTCTTT
CDR3aa: CASSRQGDTEAFF
abundance: -
d_gene: -
j_gene: TRBJ1-1
v_gene: TRBV5-4

CDR3nt: TGCAGTGCTAGTGGGGACAGGGCCTACAATGAGCAGTTCTTC
CDR3aa: CSASGDRAYNEQFF
abundance: -
d_gene: TRBD1
j_gene: TRBJ2-1
v_gene: TRBV20-1

CDR3nt: TGTGCCAGCAGCCAAGTTCAGCGGCCCCCCACAGATACGCAGTATTTT
CDR3aa: CASSQVQRPPTDTQYF
abundance: -
d_gene: -
j_gene: TRBJ2-3
v_gene: TRBV14

CDR3nt: TGTGCCAGCAGCTTATTGACGGGGTTCGACAATGAGCAGTTCTTC
CDR3aa: CASSLLTGFDNEQFF
abundance: -
d_gene: -
j_gene: TRBJ2-1
v_gene: TRBV13

CDR3nt: TGTGCCAGCAGTAGCGGATCTCGGGAAAAACTGTTTTTT
CDR3aa: CASSSGSREKLFF
abundance: -
d_gene: -
j_gene: TRBJ1-4
v_gene: TRBV7-2

CDR3nt: TGCGCCAGCAGCTCTCGGACAGTCACAGATACGCAGTATTTT
CDR3aa: CASSSRTVTDTQYF
abundance: -
d_gene: -
j_gene: TRBJ2-3
v_gene: TRBV5-1

CDR3nt: TGCGCCAGCAGCCAGAGGACCCAGGGGCCTCAAGAGACCCAGTACTTC
CDR3aa: CASSQRTQGPQETQYF
abundance: -
d_gene: -
j_gene: TRBJ2-5
v_gene: TRBV5-1

CDR3nt: TGTGCCAGCAGCCCTGGTGGAGGGCCACACAACAATCAGCCCCAGCATTTT
CDR3aa: CASSPGGGPHNNQPQHF
abundance: -
d_gene: -
j_gene: TRBJ1-5
v_gene: TRBV3-1/TRBV3-2

CDR3nt: TGTGCCAGCAGCTTGCCAAGGCGGGGCTACACCTTC
CDR3aa: CASSLPRRGYTF
abundance: once
d_gene: -
j_gene: TRBJ1-2
v_gene: TRBV5-8

CDR3nt: TGTGCCAGCAGGACCGGGACAGGAGTTAGTGAGCAGTTCTTC
CDR3aa: CASRTGTGVSEQFF
abundance: -
d_gene: TRBD1
j_gene: TRBJ2-1
v_gene: TRBV7-2

CDR3nt: TGTGCCAGCTCAGTCCGGATCGGACAGGGGGCCACATTCGAACAGACCCAGTACTTC
CDR3aa: CASSVRIGQGATFEQTQYF
abundance: -
d_gene: TRBD1
j_gene: TRBJ2-5
v_gene: TRBV18

CDR3nt: TGTGCCAGCCGCTTGGCTAGCCGGGAGACCCAGTACTTC
CDR3aa: CASRLASRETQYF
abundance: -
d_gene: -
j_gene: TRBJ2-5
v_gene: TRBV7-6

CDR3nt: TGTGCCAGCAGCGTAGAAGAGGGCAGGTACACCTTC
CDR3aa: CASSVEEGRYTF
abundance: once
d_gene: -
j_gene: TRBJ1-2
v_gene: TRBV9

CDR3nt: TGTGCCAGCAGTTCATGGACAGTGAACACTGAAGCTTTCTTT
CDR3aa: CASSSWTVNTEAFF
abundance: -
d_gene: -
j_gene: TRBJ1-1
v_gene: TRBV28

CDR3nt: TGTGCCAGCAGCTCTCCGGACAGGGTTGGCTACACCTTC
CDR3aa: CASSSPDRVGYTF
abundance: -
d_gene: TRBD1
j_gene: TRBJ1-2
v_gene: TRBV5-8

CDR3nt: TGCGCCAGCAGCCAAGGACTAGCGGACTACAATGAGCAGTTCTTC
CDR3aa: CASSQGLADYNEQFF
abundance: -
d_gene: TRBD2
j_gene: TRBJ2-1
v_gene: TRBV4-1

CDR3nt: TGTGCAGACGCGAGCGGGAGTTCCTACAATGAGCAGTTCTTC
CDR3aa: CADASGSSYNEQFF
abundance: -
d_gene: TRBD2
j_gene: TRBJ2-1
v_gene: TRBV11-2

CDR3nt: TGTGCCAGCAGTTCGCCCCAGGGATATAGCAATCAGCCCCAGCATTTT
CDR3aa: CASSSPQGYSNQPQHF
abundance: -
d_gene: -
j_gene: TRBJ1-5
v_gene: TRBV28

CDR3nt: TGCAGCGTTGGGCAGGGTGTGGATTCACCCCTCCACTTT
CDR3aa: CSVGQGVDSPLHF
abundance: few
d_gene: -
j_gene: TRBJ1-6
v_gene: TRBV29-1

CDR3nt: TGTGCCAGCAGTAGAGACGGGATTCTGAACACTGAAGCTTTCTTT
CDR3aa: CASSRDGILNTEAFF
abundance: -
d_gene: -
j_gene: TRBJ1-1
v_gene: TRBV27

CDR3nt: TGTGCCAGCAGTTACGAGTCATACAATGAGCAGTTCTTC
CDR3aa: CASSYESYNEQFF
abundance: -
d_gene: -
j_gene: TRBJ2-1
v_gene: TRBV6-5

CDR3nt: TGTGCCAGAAGCTTACGGTCCGGGGAGCTGTTTTTT
CDR3aa: CARSLRSGELFF
abundance: -
d_gene: -
j_gene: TRBJ2-2
v_gene: TRBV5-3

CDR3nt: TGTGCCAGCAGGGGACTAGCGGGAGCCTACAATGAGCAGTTCTTC
CDR3aa: CASRGLAGAYNEQFF
abundance: -
d_gene: TRBD2
j_gene: TRBJ2-1
v_gene: TRBV2

CDR3nt: TGTGCCAGCAGCTTATTAAGCTTAGCTAGCGGGGCCGGGGAGCTGTTTTTT
CDR3aa: CASSLLSLASGAGELFF
abundance: -
d_gene: TRBD2
j_gene: TRBJ2-2
v_gene: TRBV7-6

CDR3nt: TGTGCCAGCAGTGGTTGGGACAGGACTGAAAAACTGTTTTTT
CDR3aa: CASSGWDRTEKLFF
abundance: -
d_gene: TRBD1
j_gene: TRBJ1-4
v_gene: TRBV27

CDR3nt: TGTGCCAGCAGCTCGAACCGGGACAGTTACGACTGGTCAGGCACAGATACGCAGTATTTT
CDR3aa: CASSSNRDSYDWSGTDTQYF
abundance: -
d_gene: TRBD1
j_gene: TRBJ2-3
v_gene: TRBV9

CDR3nt: TGTGCCAGCACGGGGGGTCCCAACTATGGCTACACCTTC
CDR3aa: CASTGGPNYGYTF
abundance: -
d_gene: -
j_gene: TRBJ1-2
v_gene: TRBV3-1/TRBV3-2

CDR3nt: TGTGCCAGTAGTATACCCCGGGGGAGGGTACGAGGAGGGAGCACTGAAGCTTTCTTT
CDR3aa: CASSIPRGRVRGGSTEAFF
abundance: -
d_gene: -
j_gene: TRBJ1-1
v_gene: TRBV19

CDR3nt: TGTGCCAGCAGTTTAGTGGGACAGACCTATGGCTACACCTTC
CDR3aa: CASSLVGQTYGYTF
abundance: -
d_gene: TRBD1
j_gene: TRBJ1-2
v_gene: TRBV28

CDR3nt: TGTGCCAGCAGCCCAGGTCAGGGGCCCTACGAGCAGTACTTC
CDR3aa: CASSPGQGPYEQYF
abundance: -
d_gene: -
j_gene: TRBJ2-7
v_gene: TRBV7-2

CDR3nt: TGTGCCAGCTCACCGCCGGGACAACAAACCTACGAGCAGTACTTC
CDR3aa: CASSPPGQQTYEQYF
abundance: -
d_gene: -
j_gene: TRBJ2-7
v_gene: TRBV18